Listed below are T cell receptor beta chains from one sample, sequenced in a study of T cells in localized non-small cell lung cancer. The data were produced by immunoSEQ multiplex PCR, yet TCRdb's version contains in-frame clones alone and is incomplete. Of roughly 58,000 clones detected, about four fifths appear once; the ten largest clones hold approximately 4.5%. Specimen: PBMCs, collected before any cancer treatment. Source of these receptors: a man aged 40 to 70 with stage II lung adenocarcinoma. Each CDR3 is given with its conserved first and last residue. D genes are given only for firm matches. A row's size may be missing; if present it is once, few, many or a size class.

J gene: TRBJ2-7
V gene: TRBV29-1
clone size: .
D gene: .
CDR3 protein: CSVSTGPDEQYF
CDR3 DNA: TGCAGCGTTTCAACAGGGCCCGACGAGCAGTACTTC

J gene: TRBJ2-7
V gene: TRBV4-1
clone size: .
D gene: .
CDR3 protein: CASSQDGAVYEQYF
CDR3 DNA: TGCGCCAGCAGCCAAGATGGGGCCGTCTACGAGCAGTACTTC

J gene: TRBJ2-1
V gene: TRBV7-2
clone size: few
D gene: TRBD2
CDR3 protein: CASSSPGLAGGAFF
CDR3 DNA: TGTGCCAGCAGCTCCCCGGGACTAGCGGGAGGCGCGTTCTTC

J gene: TRBJ2-7
V gene: TRBV18
clone size: .
D gene: TRBD1
CDR3 protein: CASSPPVGQGNEQYF
CDR3 DNA: TGTGCCAGCTCACCACCGGTAGGACAGGGCAACGAGCAGTACTTC

J gene: TRBJ2-3
V gene: TRBV10-3
clone size: once
D gene: .
CDR3 protein: CAISEGQAADTQYF
CDR3 DNA: TGTGCCATCAGTGAGGGGCAGGCGGCAGATACGCAGTATTTT

J gene: TRBJ2-1
V gene: TRBV30
clone size: .
D gene: .
CDR3 protein: CAWRKAGGASYNEQFF
CDR3 DNA: TGTGCCTGGAGAAAGGCCGGCGGGGCCTCCTACAATGAGCAGTTCTTC

J gene: TRBJ2-2
V gene: TRBV9
clone size: once
D gene: .
CDR3 protein: CASSVDQNRRTGELFF
CDR3 DNA: TGTGCCAGCAGCGTAGACCAGAATCGTCGAACCGGGGAGCTGTTTTTT

J gene: TRBJ1-3
V gene: TRBV7-9
clone size: once
D gene: .
CDR3 protein: CASSLIPEGSGNTIYF
CDR3 DNA: TGTGCCAGCAGCTTAATTCCCGAAGGCTCTGGAAACACCATATATTTT

J gene: TRBJ1-2
V gene: TRBV14
clone size: once
D gene: TRBD1
CDR3 protein: CASSQDRGGHRYGYTF
CDR3 DNA: TGTGCCAGCAGCCAGGACAGGGGAGGGCATCGCTATGGCTACACCTTC

J gene: TRBJ1-3
V gene: TRBV30
clone size: .
D gene: .
CDR3 protein: CAWSVVRRNTIYF
CDR3 DNA: TGTGCCTGGAGTGTAGTCAGAAGAAACACCATATATTTT